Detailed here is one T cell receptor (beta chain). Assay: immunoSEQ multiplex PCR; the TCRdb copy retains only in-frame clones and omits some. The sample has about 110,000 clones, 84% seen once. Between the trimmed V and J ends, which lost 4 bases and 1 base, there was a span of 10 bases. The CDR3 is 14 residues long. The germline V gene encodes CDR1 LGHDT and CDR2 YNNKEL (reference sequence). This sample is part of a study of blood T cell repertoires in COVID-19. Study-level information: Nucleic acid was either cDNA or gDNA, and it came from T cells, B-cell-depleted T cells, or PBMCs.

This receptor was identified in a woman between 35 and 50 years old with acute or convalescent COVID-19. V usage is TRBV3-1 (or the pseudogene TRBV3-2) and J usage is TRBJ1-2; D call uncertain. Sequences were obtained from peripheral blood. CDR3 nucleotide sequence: TGTGCCAGCAGCCCCTCAGTGGTTAACTATGGCTACACCTTC. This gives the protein CASSPSVVNYGYTF.